Below are 29 T cell receptor beta chains sequenced from a single sample in a study of T cells in localized non-small cell lung cancer. TCRdb's copy holds only in-frame clones and misses some; the assay was immunoSEQ multiplex PCR. Of under 55,000 clones listed, around 80% are singletons. This specimen consisted of PBMCs, obtained before any cancer treatment. The receptors derive from a woman aged 40-69 years with stage II lung adenocarcinoma.

This chain connects TRBV28 to TRBJ2-5; 8 bases align to TRBD2. CDR3 length: 15 residues. V gave up 2 bases and J gave up 3 bases; unmatched junction bases: 5. CDR1 MDHEN and CDR2 SYDVKM come from the germline V gene. In DNA, the CDR3 is TGTGCCAGCAGTTTAACCGGACTAGCAGAAGAGACCCAGTACTTC. Amino acid sequence: CASSLTGLAEETQYF.

The chain links TRBV4-3 to TRBJ1-5; a possible D gene is TRBD1 (5 bases). The CDR3 contains 13 residues. Trimming stripped 5 bases from V and 4 bases from J, with 9 bases between. Looked up from germline, CDR1 is LGHNA and CDR2 is YSLEER. The CDR3 protein is CASSAHRNQPQHF. The CDR3 coding sequence is TGCGCCAGCAGCGCCCACAGGAATCAGCCCCAGCATTTT.

This chain uses TRBV18 with TRBJ1-5; 8 positions match TRBD1. Germline trimming cut 3 bases from V and 3 bases from J; bases unmatched to any gene: 4. Germline values: CDR1 KGHSH, CDR2 LQKENI. This CDR3 contains 15 residues. CDR3 sequence reads: CASSPRQGINQPQHF. The CDR3 nucleotides are TGTGCCAGCTCACCCCGACAGGGGATCAATCAGCCCCAGCATTTT.

This chain connects TRBV2 to TRBJ1-2; D is ambiguous. From germline, CDR1 is SNHLY and CDR2 FYNNEI. The CDR3 is made up of 11 amino acids. Trimming stripped 3 bases from V and 7 bases from J, with 6 bases between. The CDR3 bases are TGTGCCAGCAGTGAGGAGGGTGGCTACACCTTC. This codes for CASSEEGGYTF.

J is TRBJ1-6 and V is TRBV2; a possible D gene is TRBD1 (6 bases). Germline V lookup: CDR1 SNHLY, CDR2 FYNNEI. The CDR3 contains 15 residues. Between the trimmed V and J ends, which lost 7 bases and 7 bases, there was a span of 17 bases. This CDR3 reads CASIKRGDTNSPLHF. Written as DNA, the CDR3 is TGTGCCAGCATCAAAAGGGGGGACACCAATTCACCCCTCCACTTT. The entire variable domain, with the rest obtained from reference TRBV2 and TRBJ1-6, is as follows: EPEVTQTPSHQVTQMGQEVILRCVPISNHLYFYWYRQILGQKVEFLVSFYNNEISEKSEIFDDQFSVERPDGSNFTLKIRSTKLEDSAMYFCASIKRGDTNSPLHFGNGTRLTVT.

This clone came up a few times. This rearrangement joins TRBV29-1 to TRBJ2-2; TRBD2 matches 8 bases. V gave up 4 bases and J gave up 3 bases; unmatched junction bases: 4. The CDR3 contains 14 residues. CDR1 is SQVTM, CDR2 ANQGSEA, per germline. Here the CDR3 reads CSVGTGGYTGELFF. The CDR3 nucleotides are TGCAGCGTTGGGACGGGGGGGTACACCGGGGAGCTGTTTTTT.

In this sample, this clone turned up a few times. V usage is TRBV2 and J usage is TRBJ1-2; D gene uncertain. Germline V gene data show CDR1 as SNHLY and CDR2 as FYNNEI. The CDR3 covers 14 residues. Trimming pared 2 bases from V and 5 bases from J, leaving 12 bases between. DNA for the CDR3: TGTGCCAGCAGTGAAATGGGCGGAAGATATGGCTACACCTTC. Residues: CASSEMGGRYGYTF.

This clone was counted once. V usage is TRBV7-2 and J usage is TRBJ1-2; unclear D gene. Germline lookup yields CDR1 SGHTA and CDR2 FQGNSA. The CDR3 spans 13 residues. The ends were cut back, 3 bases at V and 8 bases at J, with 13 bases in the middle. The CDR3 coding sequence is TGTGCCAGCAGCTTGGCAATTTACAACGGCTACACCTTC. Amino acid sequence: CASSLAIYNGYTF.

This chain connects TRBV6-1 to TRBJ1-2; 7 bases line up with TRBD1. Trimming took 5 bases from V and 2 from J; bases not matched to a gene: 8. This CDR3 has 15 residues. Per the germline V gene, CDR1 is MNHNS and CDR2 is SASEGT. CDR3 DNA: TGTGCCAGCAGTCCCCGGGAAGGGGGCAACTATGGCTACACCTTC. Its translation: CASSPREGGNYGYTF.

The chain carries TRBV7-3 and TRBJ1-4, with TRBD1 matching over 12 bases. Germline-derived CDR1 and CDR2 are SGHTA and FQGTGA. The CDR3 is made up of 15 amino acids. The V segment lost 4 bases and the J segment 7 bases; nucleotides outside the gene matches: 4. CDR3 in amino acids: CASSYRDRGLEKLFF. In DNA form, the CDR3 reads TGTGCCAGCAGCTACCGGGACAGGGGGCTTGAAAAACTGTTTTTT.

J is TRBJ2-7 and V is TRBV7-2, with D possibly matching TRBD1 (7 bases). Trimming stripped 3 bases from V and 2 bases from J, with 11 bases between. CDR3 length equals 14 residues. Germline lookup yields CDR1 SGHTA and CDR2 FQGNSA. CDR3 loop: CASSLRDSTYEQYF. The CDR3 DNA follows: TGTGCCAGCAGCTTGCGGGACAGTACCTACGAGCAGTACTTC.

This clone has a handful of counts. The genes are TRBV6-5 and TRBJ1-1, with a weak D call TRBD1 (6 bases). This CDR3 contains 13 residues. With 6 bases removed from V and 7 bases from J, the gap between germline ends came to 15 bases. CDR1 is MNHEY, CDR2 SVGAGI, per germline. The CDR3 here is CASRRQEHREAFF. The CDR3 DNA reads as TGTGCCAGCAGGAGACAGGAACATCGTGAAGCTTTCTTT.

The genes are TRBV11-2 and TRBJ2-1; 14 nucleotides align to TRBD2. Unmatched junction bases numbered 5, after V lost 6 bases and J lost 1 base. The CDR3 extends over 17 amino acids. The germline gives CDR1 SGHAT, CDR2 FQNNGV. The CDR3 spells CASSGTSGGLSYNEQFF. The CDR3 DNA follows: TGTGCCAGCAGTGGGACTAGCGGGGGACTTTCCTACAATGAGCAGTTCTTC.

CDR3 DNA sequence: TGTGCCAGCAGCTTAGTTGAGGGATTTGGTCAGAACTATGGCTACACCTTC. Its protein is CASSLVEGFGQNYGYTF. This sequence joins TRBV7-8 and TRBJ1-2, with D hard to call. Per the germline V gene, CDR1 is SGHVS and CDR2 is FQNEAQ. Trimming shortened V by 1 base and J by 2 bases, and 17 bases separated the two germline ends. This CDR3 spans 17 amino acids. The full variable domain, completed using reference TRBV7-8 and TRBJ1-2, is GAGVSQSPRYKVAKRGQDVALRCDPISGHVSLFWYQQALGQGPEFLTYFQNEAQLDKSGLPSDRFFAERPEGSVSTLKIQRTQQEDSAVYLCASSLVEGFGQNYGYTFGSGTRLTVV.

V gene TRBV9 combines with J gene TRBJ1-1; 8 bases align to TRBD1. Germline values: CDR1 SGDLS, CDR2 YYNGEE. Trimming cost V 4 bases and J 6 bases; bases outside gene matches: 5. This CDR3 has 13 residues. CDR3 amino acids: CASSTWTGSEAFF. The CDR3 DNA follows: TGTGCCAGCAGCACTTGGACAGGGTCTGAAGCTTTCTTT.

Only a few counts were recorded for this clone. The same CDR3 also results from other DNA sequences found in this sample. The V gene is TRBV2, the J gene TRBJ1-1, with D perhaps matching TRBD1 (5 bases). The V gene lost 5 bases and the J gene lost 0 bases, with 7 bases spanning the gap. Germline assignment: CDR1 SNHLY and CDR2 FYNNEI. The CDR3 contains 13 residues. The CDR3 DNA is TGTGCCAGCAGTACAGGTTTGAACACTGAAGCTTTCTTT. This sequence encodes CASSTGLNTEAFF. Combining the CDR3 with reference TRBV2 and TRBJ1-1 gives the whole variable domain EPEVTQTPSHQVTQMGQEVILRCVPISNHLYFYWYRQILGQKVEFLVSFYNNEISEKSEIFDDQFSVERPDGSNFTLKIRSTKLEDSAMYFCASSTGLNTEAFFGQGTRLTVV.

This chain uses TRBV19 with TRBJ1-1; D gene uncertain. This CDR3 is built from 13 residues. Germline-derived CDR1 and CDR2 are LNHDA and SQIVND (reference sequence). With 9 bases removed from V and 0 bases from J, the gap between germline ends came to 11 bases. Written as DNA, the CDR3 is TGTGCCAGCTGCTTGGGTTTGAACACTGAAGCTTTCTTT. Translated, it gives CASCLGLNTEAFF. Looking up the rest from reference TRBV19 and TRBJ1-1 gives the full variable domain: DGGITQSPKYLFRKEGQNVTLSCEQNLNHDAMYWYRQDPGQGLRLIYYSQIVNDFQKGDIAEGYSVSREKKESFPLTVTSAQKNPTAFYLCASCLGLNTEAFFGQGTRLTVV.

The V and J genes are TRBV6-5 and TRBJ1-4; D possibly corresponds to TRBD1 (5 bases). CDR1 and CDR2 from the germline V gene are MNHEY and SVGAGI. This CDR3 comprises 14 residues. V shed 0 bases and J shed 8 bases, with 10 bases lying between them. CDR3 bases: TGTGCCAGCAGTTACTCGGGGCAGGTCGAAAAACTGTTTTTT. It codes for CASSYSGQVEKLFF.

The chain is built from TRBV6-6 and TRBJ1-1; the D gene is possibly TRBD1 (5 bases). Germline V gives CDR1 MNHNY, CDR2 SVGAGI (reference sequence). Trimming removed 5 bases from V and 8 bases from J, with 15 bases in between. The CDR3 is made up of 13 amino acids. CDR3 amino acids: CASSLGALDEAFF. DNA for the CDR3: TGTGCCAGCAGTCTCGGGGCCCTGGACGAAGCTTTCTTT.

The J gene is TRBJ2-7, the V gene TRBV19; possibly TRBD1 for D (5 bases). Trimming took off 3 bases at V and 2 bases at J, with 11 bases between the two ends. Germline values: CDR1 LNHDA, CDR2 SQIVND (reference sequence). The CDR3 is 14 amino acids. The CDR3 sequence: CASSIREGAYEQYF. CDR3 sequence (DNA): TGTGCCAGTAGTATTAGGGAAGGGGCCTACGAGCAGTACTTC.

This clone was seen only a few times. The CDR3 nucleotides are TGTGCCAGGGCCGCGGCCCAAAATCAGCCCCAGCATTTT. Protein: CARAAAQNQPQHF. The V and J genes are TRBV27 and TRBJ1-5; D not certain. This CDR3 region has 13 residues. Trimming removed 9 bases at V and 4 bases at J, with 13 bases between. Per the germline V gene, CDR1 is MNHEY and CDR2 is SMNVEV (reference sequence).

This clone was counted once. The chain employs TRBV10-1 and TRBJ2-1; weak D call: TRBD1 (6 bases). Trimming pared 1 base from V and 7 bases from J, leaving 8 bases between. Germline V gene lookup returns CDR1 WNHNN and CDR2 SYGVQD (reference sequence). The CDR3 spans 13 residues. CDR3 sequence reads: CASSEFRGNEQFF. DNA for the CDR3: TGCGCCAGCAGTGAGTTCAGGGGTAATGAGCAGTTCTTC.

The rearrangement links TRBV29-1 to TRBJ1-1; weak D call: TRBD1 (6 bases). CDR1 SQVTM and CDR2 ANQGSEA come from the germline V gene. The CDR3 runs 13 residues. V shed 3 bases and J shed 12 bases, with 20 bases lying between them. The CDR3 DNA reads as TGCAGCGTTGAGCGGGATATACAGGGTTCGCCTTTCTTT. It translates to CSVERDIQGSPFF.

This clone has a handful of counts. The genes are TRBV29-1 and TRBJ2-7; D is perhaps TRBD2 (6 bases). Germline lookup yields CDR1 SQVTM and CDR2 ANQGSEA. This CDR3 has 14 amino acids. The ends were cut back, 2 bases at V and 2 bases at J, with 13 bases in the middle. DNA of the CDR3: TGCAGCGTTGAATGGGGGGACCCCACCTACGAGCAGTACTTC. It translates to CSVEWGDPTYEQYF.

This chain uses TRBV5-8 with TRBJ2-2; D call uncertain. Trimming took off 0 bases at V and 4 bases at J, with 19 bases between the two ends. CDR1 SGHTS and CDR2 YDEGEE come from the germline V gene. The CDR3 consists of 18 residues. The DNA for the CDR3 is TGTGCCAGCAGCTTGGAAACGGCATTCGTCAGGATCACCGGGGAGCTGTTTTTT. It yields the protein CASSLETAFVRITGELFF.

The chain is built from TRBV19 and TRBJ1-5; 10 nucleotides agree with TRBD1. CDR1 is LNHDA, CDR2 SQIVND, per germline (reference sequence). The CDR3 is 16 residues long. V was pared by 8 bases and J by 2 bases, with 9 bases of the junction left unmatched. The CDR3 DNA sequence: TGTGCCAGTGGACAGGGGGAATCCCTTGGCAATCAGCCCCAGCATTTT. It specifies CASGQGESLGNQPQHF.

V gene TRBV29-1 combines with J gene TRBJ2-7; tentatively, D is TRBD1 (6 bases). The CDR3 loop spans 14 amino acids. The V and J ends lost 1 base and 2 bases respectively, with 12 bases between them. Germline V CDR1 and CDR2: SQVTM, ANQGSEA. CDR3 bases: TGCAGCGTTGAAGCCGGGACAAAACCCTACGAGCAGTACTTC. Its protein product is CSVEAGTKPYEQYF.

The genes are TRBV18 and TRBJ2-1; D uncertain. Germline-derived CDR1 and CDR2 are KGHSH and LQKENI. The V gene lost 6 bases and the J gene lost 7 bases, with 7 bases spanning the gap. This CDR3 has 11 amino acids. The CDR3 loop reads CASSPINEQFF. CDR3 coding DNA: TGTGCCAGCTCTCCGATAAATGAGCAGTTCTTC.

The V and J genes are TRBV28 and TRBJ2-4; D uncertain. Looked up from germline, CDR1 is MDHEN and CDR2 is SYDVKM. Trimming left V 2 bases short and J 0 bases short, with 5 bases between. The CDR3 runs to 14 residues. Here the CDR3 reads CASSLPLAKNIQYF. The CDR3 coding sequence is TGTGCCAGCAGTTTACCCTTAGCCAAAAACATTCAGTACTTC.